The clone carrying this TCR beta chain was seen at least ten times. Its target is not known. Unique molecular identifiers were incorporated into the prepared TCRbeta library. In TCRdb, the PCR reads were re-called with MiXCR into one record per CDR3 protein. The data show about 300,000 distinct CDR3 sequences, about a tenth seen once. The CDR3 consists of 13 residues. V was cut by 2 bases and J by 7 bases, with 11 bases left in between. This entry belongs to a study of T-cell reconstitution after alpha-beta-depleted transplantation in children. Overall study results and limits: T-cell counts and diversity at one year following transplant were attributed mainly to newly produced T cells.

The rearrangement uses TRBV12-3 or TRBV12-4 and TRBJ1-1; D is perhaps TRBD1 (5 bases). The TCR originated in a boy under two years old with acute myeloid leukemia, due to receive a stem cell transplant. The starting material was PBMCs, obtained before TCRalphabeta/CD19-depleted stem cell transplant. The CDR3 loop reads CASSLRDRFEAFF. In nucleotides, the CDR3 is TGTGCCAGCAGTTTACGGGACCGTTTTGAAGCTTTCTTT.